The 31 T cell receptor beta chains below were found in one sample sequenced in a study of blood T cell repertoires in COVID-19 (dated by TCRdb to 2018 to 2021). The library came from the immunoSEQ multiplex PCR assay. This immuneACCESS table, as held by TCRdb, lists in-frame sequences with V and J called but not all clones. Of the missing ones, under half trace to an unresolved V gene in checked studies; the others have no known cause. Here the sample has about 300,000 clones; 87% occur a single time. Roughly 2.3% of the sample belongs to the ten largest clones. The sequencing input was peripheral blood. The receptors stem from a man aged 18 to 30 with active or convalescent COVID-19.

Here the CDR3 DNA reads TGTGCCAGCAGGGCTAGCGGGAGGGCCCGCACAGATACGCAGTATTTT. Translation: CASRASGRARTDTQYF. The gene calls are TRBV2 and TRBJ2-3; 12 bases fit TRBD2. The CDR3 is made up of 16 amino acids. The V segment lost 6 bases and the J segment 1 base; nucleotides outside the gene matches: 5. CDR1 is SNHLY and CDR2 is FYNNEI in the germline V gene.

The J gene is TRBJ1-2, the V gene TRBV15; possibly TRBD1 for D (5 bases). The V gene lost 1 base and the J gene lost 7 bases, with 13 bases spanning the gap. This CDR3 comprises 14 residues. Germline V CDR1 and CDR2: LNHNV, YYDKDF (reference sequence). CDR3 coding DNA: TGTGCCACCAGCAGAGGTGACAGCCGAGTTGGCTACACCTTC. Protein product: CATSRGDSRVGYTF.

The gene calls are TRBV24-1 and TRBJ2-1; 9 positions match TRBD2. This CDR3 region has 17 residues. Germline loops: CDR1 KGHDR, CDR2 SFDVKD. The ends lost 1 base at V and 4 bases at J; junction bases unmatched: 7. The CDR3 DNA reads as TGTGCCACCAGTGATTTAAGGCGGGAGGGCCGTTACAATGAGCAGTTCTTC. Translating gives CATSDLRREGRYNEQFF.

V and J are TRBV11-1 and TRBJ2-1, with 10 bases fitting TRBD2. CDR1 and CDR2 (germline): SGHAT, FQDESV (reference sequence). This CDR3 has 14 residues. J lost 9 bases, V lost 5 bases, and 7 bases had no gene match. The chain's CDR3 is CASSPTLAGAEQFF. The CDR3 DNA is TGTGCCAGCAGCCCCACCCTAGCGGGAGCTGAGCAGTTCTTC.

The CDR3 reads CASVRAGGPVGEQFF. CDR3 nucleotide sequence: TGTGCCAGCGTACGAGCGGGGGGGCCGGTGGGTGAGCAGTTCTTC. This chain joins TRBV2 and TRBJ2-1; 10 bases match TRBD2. CDR3 length equals 15 residues. Per the germline V gene, CDR1 is SNHLY and CDR2 is FYNNEI. J gave up 9 bases and V 8 bases, and 13 bases lay outside the gene matches. Full variable domain (remainder filled in from reference TRBV2 and TRBJ2-1): EPEVTQTPSHQVTQMGQEVILRCVPISNHLYFYWYRQILGQKVEFLVSFYNNEISEKSEIFDDQFSVERPDGSNFTLKIRSTKLEDSAMYFCASVRAGGPVGEQFFGPGTRLTVL.

CDR3 amino acids: CASRGTSGKSYNEQFF. Written as DNA, the CDR3 is TGTGCCAGCAGAGGCACAAGCGGGAAATCCTACAATGAGCAGTTCTTC. The chain couples TRBV7-2 to TRBJ2-1; TRBD2 matches 7 bases. CDR1 is SGHTA, CDR2 FQGNSA, per germline. V shed 6 bases, J shed 1 base, and the junction held 9 bases outside the gene matches. The CDR3 length is 16 residues.

The chain recombines TRBV6-2 or TRBV6-3 with TRBJ1-5; D unresolved. Germline lookup yields CDR1 MNHEY and CDR2 SVGEGT. Trimming took 5 bases from V and 10 from J, leaving 12 bases between them. The CDR3 runs 12 residues. The CDR3 DNA reads as TGTGCCAGCAGTAACGACTTCAGACCCCAGCATTTT. Translating gives CASSNDFRPQHF.

A few counts support this clone. V usage is TRBV5-1 and J usage is TRBJ1-4, with D unresolved. CDR3 size: 14 residues. Germline V gene sequence: CDR1 SGHRS, CDR2 YFSETQ. V gave up 5 bases and J gave up 1 base, with 9 bases separating them. CDR3 loop: CASRPGLTNEKLFF. The CDR3 DNA is TGCGCCAGCAGGCCGGGTTTAACTAATGAAAAACTGTTTTTT.

The chain combines TRBV6-5 with TRBJ2-7, with TRBD2 as a possible D gene (5 bases). The CDR3 extends over 13 amino acids. The V end lost 6 bases, the J end lost 3 bases, and 12 bases lay between the germline ends. The germline V gene encodes CDR1 MNHEY and CDR2 SVGAGI. CDR3 sequence reads: CASRRDQYYEQYF. The CDR3 region has the DNA TGTGCCAGCAGGAGGGATCAATACTACGAGCAGTACTTC.

This chain links TRBV5-4 with TRBJ2-1; no reliable D call. The CDR3 contains 15 residues. Germline values: CDR1 SGHNT, CDR2 YYREEE (reference sequence). V lost 0 bases to trimming and J lost 3 bases, with 10 bases between them. This CDR3 reads CASSLDPRNYNEQFF. The CDR3, as DNA: TGTGCCAGCAGCTTGGATCCTAGAAACTACAATGAGCAGTTCTTC.

The J gene is TRBJ1-6, the V gene TRBV19; tentatively, D is TRBD1 (5 bases). Trimming cost V 5 bases and J 0 bases, with 11 bases left between them. CDR3 length: 16 amino acids. Germline CDR1 is LNHDA and CDR2 is SQIVND (reference sequence). CDR3 in amino acids: CASSGGANSYNSPLHF. The CDR3 coding sequence is TGTGCCAGTAGTGGAGGGGCAAACTCCTATAATTCACCCCTCCACTTT.

The chain is built from TRBV9 and TRBJ2-1; 7 bases fit TRBD2. Trimming took 2 bases from V and 4 from J; bases not matched to a gene: 6. This CDR3 spans 15 amino acids. CDR1 SGDLS and CDR2 YYNGEE come from the germline V gene. CDR3: CASSVSLAEYNEQFF. The DNA for the CDR3 is TGTGCCAGCAGCGTTAGTCTAGCGGAATACAATGAGCAGTTCTTC.

The genes are TRBV4-3 and TRBJ1-3; possibly TRBD1 for D (6 bases). Germline V gene data show CDR1 as LGHNA and CDR2 as YSLEER. This CDR3 has 14 residues. Trimming stripped 2 bases from V and 3 bases from J, with 8 bases between. In nucleotides, the CDR3 is TGCGCCAGCAGCCAACGGACAGTTGGAAACACCATATATTTT. It codes for CASSQRTVGNTIYF.

This sequence joins TRBV25-1 and TRBJ2-3; a possible D gene is TRBD2 (5 bases). Germline CDR1 MGHDK, CDR2 SYGVNS. V lost 3 bases to trimming and J lost 2 bases, with 12 bases between them. The CDR3 loop spans 15 amino acids. The CDR3 spells CASSEMAGYTDTQYF. CDR3 sequence (DNA): TGTGCCAGCAGTGAGATGGCGGGTTACACAGATACGCAGTATTTT.

V gene TRBV4-3 combines with J gene TRBJ2-7; a weak D match, TRBD2 (5 bases). Trimming left V 0 bases short and J 6 bases short, with 18 bases between. The CDR3 covers 16 residues. Germline CDR1 LGHNA, CDR2 YSLEER. The CDR3 region is CASSQEFEGMASEQYF. The CDR3 DNA reads TGCGCCAGCAGCCAAGAATTTGAGGGAATGGCATCCGAGCAGTACTTC.

The chain carries TRBV7-9 and TRBJ1-4; D perhaps matches TRBD1 (6 bases). Trimming took off 5 bases at V and 5 bases at J, with 18 bases between the two ends. Per the germline V gene, CDR1 is SEHNR and CDR2 is FQNEAQ (reference sequence). The CDR3 runs 16 residues. CDR3 region: CASSRRTGTQNEKLFF. The CDR3 bases are TGTGCCAGCAGCAGAAGGACCGGGACACAGAATGAAAAACTGTTTTTT.

This chain connects TRBV6-6 to TRBJ2-7, with D possibly being TRBD2 (7 bases). The length of the CDR3 is 14 residues. Germline-derived CDR1 and CDR2 are MNHNY and SVGAGI (reference sequence). The V end was cut by 5 bases, the J end by 2 bases, with 13 bases between. The CDR3 here is CASSQKGGAYEQYF. DNA of the CDR3: TGTGCCAGCAGTCAAAAAGGGGGGGCCTACGAGCAGTACTTC.

The V gene is TRBV19, the J gene TRBJ2-1, with TRBD2 matching 8 bases. Per the germline V gene, CDR1 is LNHDA and CDR2 is SQIVND (reference sequence). The CDR3 sequence is 14 residues long. Trimming at V came to 2 bases and at J to 10 bases, leaving 7 bases not matched to a gene. The CDR3 spells CASSILVAGTEQFF. CDR3 nucleotide sequence: TGTGCCAGTAGTATATTGGTAGCGGGGACAGAGCAGTTCTTC.

V is TRBV5-1 and J is TRBJ2-7; TRBD1 is a possible D gene (6 bases). Trimming pared 2 bases from V and 0 bases from J, leaving 9 bases between. Germline CDR1 is SGHRS and CDR2 is YFSETQ. The CDR3 extends over 14 amino acids. Here the CDR3 DNA reads TGCGCCAGCAGCTTTGACAGGCCCTCCTACGAGCAGTACTTC. This encodes CASSFDRPSYEQYF.

As for this clone: Other DNA sequences within the sample encode an identical CDR3. The chain has TRBV5-1 and TRBJ2-7; D perhaps matches TRBD1 (6 bases). CDR1 and CDR2 (germline): SGHRS, YFSETQ. Between the trimmed V and J ends, which lost 3 bases and 1 base, there was a span of 8 bases. The CDR3 is 13 amino acids. CDR3 protein: CASSYTGSYEQYF. CDR3 nucleotide sequence: TGCGCCAGCAGCTATACAGGGTCCTACGAGCAGTACTTC.

This chain uses TRBV4-1 with TRBJ2-2; 12 bases map to TRBD2. From germline, CDR1 is MGHRA and CDR2 YSYEKL. With V trimmed by 2 bases and J by 6 bases, 7 bases remained unmatched. This CDR3 has 17 residues. This chain's CDR3 is CASSQPTSGGRAGELFF. The CDR3 nucleotides are TGCGCCAGCAGCCAACCTACTAGCGGGGGGCGGGCCGGGGAGCTGTTTTTT.

The rearrangement uses TRBV19 and TRBJ1-1, with D unresolved. Germline V gene lookup returns CDR1 LNHDA and CDR2 SQIVND (reference sequence). Trimming took 5 bases from V and 1 from J, leaving 8 bases between them. The length of the CDR3 is 13 residues. CDR3 region: CASSWPGNTEAFF. The CDR3 DNA is TGTGCCAGTAGTTGGCCTGGGAACACTGAAGCTTTCTTT.

Written as DNA, the CDR3 is TGTGCCAGCAGCCCCTCCAGGGGAAGTCTCGAGCAGTACTTC. Translation: CASSPSRGSLEQYF. This chain links TRBV5-4 with TRBJ2-7, with D tentatively TRBD1 (6 bases). This CDR3 has 14 residues. CDR1 is SGHNT and CDR2 is YYREEE in the germline V gene (reference sequence). The V gene lost 4 bases and the J gene lost 6 bases, with 17 bases spanning the gap.

In nucleotides, the CDR3 is TGTGCCAGCAGCCCCGGGGGACAGGGGCTTGGTGAAAAACTGTTTTTT. Translating gives CASSPGGQGLGEKLFF. The chain employs TRBV6-2 or TRBV6-3 and TRBJ1-4; TRBD1 matches 10 bases. Trimming removed 6 bases from V and 7 bases from J; junction bases left unmatched: 11. The CDR3 loop spans 16 amino acids. The germline gives CDR1 MNHEY, CDR2 SVGEGT.

The table lists this clone with a few counts. The chain couples TRBV18 to TRBJ1-2, with unresolved D. V gave up 2 bases and J gave up 8 bases, with 15 bases separating them. Germline lookup yields CDR1 KGHSH and CDR2 LQKENI. The CDR3 has 14 amino acids. The DNA of the CDR3 is TGTGCCAGCTCACCATCTCATCTGGGAGACGGCTACACCTTC. It yields the protein CASSPSHLGDGYTF.

The chain carries TRBV28 and TRBJ2-5, with D possibly matching TRBD1 (5 bases). The CDR3 has 12 residues. V dropped 4 bases and J dropped 4 bases, with 7 bases sitting between them. The germline gives CDR1 MDHEN, CDR2 SYDVKM. The CDR3 DNA sequence: TGTGCCAGCAGTTCGACAGTAGAGACCCAGTACTTC. It translates to CASSSTVETQYF. Based on the CDR3 plus reference TRBV28 and TRBJ2-5, the full variable domain is DVKVTQSSRYLVKRTGEKVFLECVQDMDHENMFWYRQDPGLGLRLIYFSYDVKMKEKGDIPEGYSVSREKKERFSLILESASTNQTSMYLCASSSTVETQYFGPGTRLLVL.

This clone was observed a single time. The V gene is TRBV28, the J gene TRBJ2-3, with D possibly matching TRBD1 (5 bases). The CDR3 has 13 amino acids. Per germline, CDR1 MDHEN and CDR2 SYDVKM. V lost 2 bases, J lost 5 bases, and 8 bases lay in between. The CDR3 here is CASSLVGQDTQYF. DNA for the CDR3: TGTGCCAGCAGTTTAGTAGGACAAGATACGCAGTATTTT. Using reference TRBV28 and TRBJ2-3 for the parts outside the CDR3, the full variable domain is DVKVTQSSRYLVKRTGEKVFLECVQDMDHENMFWYRQDPGLGLRLIYFSYDVKMKEKGDIPEGYSVSREKKERFSLILESASTNQTSMYLCASSLVGQDTQYFGPGTRLTVL.

The rearrangement links TRBV3-1 (or the pseudogene TRBV3-2) to TRBJ2-2, with a weak D call TRBD2 (7 bases). CDR1 is LGHDT, CDR2 YNNKEL, per germline (reference sequence). The ends were cut back, 5 bases at V and 2 bases at J, with 12 bases in the middle. The CDR3 runs 15 residues. CDR3 sequence (DNA): TGTGCCAGCAGCTCTCGGGGGGCTAACACCGGGGAGCTGTTTTTT. It translates to CASSSRGANTGELFF.

The chain combines TRBV6-5 with TRBJ2-1, with 7 bases lining up with TRBD2. CDR1 and CDR2 from the germline V gene are MNHEY and SVGAGI. This CDR3 contains 15 residues. V gave up 6 bases and J gave up 7 bases; unmatched junction bases: 12. CDR3 nucleotide sequence: TGTGCCAGCAGGCCCGGCGGGAGCTGGAGGAATGAGCAGTTCTTC. Translation: CASRPGGSWRNEQFF.

The chain has TRBV15 and TRBJ2-1, with 10 nucleotides matching TRBD1. CDR1 is LNHNV and CDR2 is YYDKDF in the germline V gene (reference sequence). There are 14 residues in the CDR3. J was trimmed by 9 bases and V by 4 bases; bases with no gene match: 6. The CDR3 loop is CATSTGQGVLEQFF. CDR3 in DNA: TGTGCCACCAGCACCGGACAGGGGGTTCTTGAGCAGTTCTTC.

The chain recombines TRBV5-4 with TRBJ2-7, with a possible D match to TRBD2 (5 bases). V lost 3 bases, J lost 6 bases, and 10 bases lay in between. The germline V gene encodes CDR1 SGHNT and CDR2 YYREEE (reference sequence). This CDR3 region has 12 residues. The CDR3 region has the DNA TGTGCCAGCAGCTGGGAGCGAGTCGAGCAGTACTTC. Protein: CASSWERVEQYF.